This T cell receptor beta chain stems from a study of T cell responses to AZD1222 COVID-19 vaccine. Germline CDR1 is SGHNT and CDR2 is YENEEA. Trimming removed 0 bases from V and 11 bases from J, with 8 bases in between. The CDR3 totals 13 residues. This table comes from immunoSEQ multiplex PCR, and its TCRdb copy is limited to in-frame clones, with some not included. The sample includes more than 85,000 clones, around 90% of them seen just once. This clone is a singleton in its sample. The chain combines TRBV11-3 with TRBJ1-6; a possible D gene is TRBD1 (5 bases). The specimen was peripheral blood, collected on day 0 of MenACWY control vaccination. This clonotype was sampled from an adult in good health. As DNA, the CDR3 is TGTGCCAGCAGCTTAGAGAGGGGCGCACCCCTCCACTTT. The encoded protein is CASSLERGAPLHF.